The 25 T cell receptor beta chains reported below all come from one sample, sequenced in a study of shared clonotypes between healthy human individuals. Some clones are missing from TCRdb's copy, which holds only in-frame ones; the method was immunoSEQ multiplex PCR. Among 2.3 million or so clones listed, roughly 93% were seen once. Sequences were obtained from naive CD4+ T cells from PBMCs. Subset indicated: CD45RA+ positively selected. The receptors stem from a man aged 18-30 years in good health. Some clones in this sample may be carry-over from other donors' samples.

The chain carries TRBV25-1 and TRBJ2-2; D may be TRBD2 (6 bases). Trimming took 4 bases from V and 2 from J, leaving 8 bases between them. CDR1 and CDR2 from the germline V gene are MGHDK and SYGVNS. This CDR3 is built from 14 residues. CDR3 sequence reads: CASSVAGNTGELFF. As DNA, the CDR3 is TGTGCCAGCAGTGTTGCGGGAAACACCGGGGAGCTGTTTTTT.

J is TRBJ2-1 and V is TRBV7-9; tentatively, D is TRBD2 (6 bases). This CDR3 is 14 amino acids long. Trimming pared 8 bases from V and 5 bases from J, leaving 16 bases between. The germline V gene has CDR1 SEHNR and CDR2 FQNEAQ (reference sequence). CDR3 loop: CASHTTRRDNEQFF. CDR3 bases: TGTGCCAGCCACACGACTAGGAGGGACAATGAGCAGTTCTTC.

The chain couples TRBV9 to TRBJ1-5; D unresolved. The CDR3 extends over 15 amino acids. V dropped 3 bases and J dropped 2 bases, with 12 bases sitting between them. Germline lookup yields CDR1 SGDLS and CDR2 YYNGEE. The CDR3 reads CASSASWQGNQPQHF. CDR3 in DNA: TGTGCCAGCAGCGCCAGCTGGCAGGGCAATCAGCCCCAGCATTTT.

As regards this clone: Different DNA sequences within this sample yield the same CDR3. The rearrangement uses TRBV28 and TRBJ2-5, with 8 bases lining up with TRBD2. The J call may not be correct, given that the DNA end is closer to TRBJ2-7. Germline V gene data show CDR1 as MDHEN and CDR2 as SYDVKM. The CDR3 runs 14 residues. The CDR3 loop reads CASSLTGGPYEQYF. CDR3 nucleotide sequence: TGTGCCAGCAGTTTGACGGGAGGGCCGTACGAGCAGTACTTC.

The CDR3 spells CSAHFTDTQYF. CDR3 coding DNA: TGCAGCGCGCATTTCACAGATACGCAGTATTTT. The chain couples TRBV29-1 to TRBJ2-3; no clear D. Looked up from germline, CDR1 is SQVTM and CDR2 is ANQGSEA. Trimming shortened V by 7 bases and J by 2 bases, and 7 bases separated the two germline ends. This CDR3 is built from 11 residues.

The CDR3 DNA reads TGTGCCAGCAGTGAATCAGGGGCCACGATACCGTACTTC. It yields the protein CASSESGATIPYF. This chain uses TRBV25-1 with TRBJ2-7, with D perhaps matching TRBD1 (6 bases). The V end lost 1 base, the J end lost 12 bases, and 16 bases lay between the germline ends. The CDR3 is 13 residues long. Germline V lookup: CDR1 MGHDK, CDR2 SYGVNS.

The CDR3 sequence is CASSFLGVDEKLFF. In DNA form, the CDR3 reads TGCGCCAGCAGCTTTCTCGGGGTGGATGAAAAACTGTTTTTT. V and J are TRBV5-1 and TRBJ1-4; D gene uncertain. The V and J ends lost 2 bases and 6 bases respectively, with 11 bases between them. CDR3 size: 14 residues. Germline assignment: CDR1 SGHRS and CDR2 YFSETQ.

This rearrangement joins TRBV28 to TRBJ1-1; no clear D. Germline V gene data show CDR1 as MDHEN and CDR2 as SYDVKM. This CDR3 has 13 amino acids. V lost 5 bases to trimming and J lost 1 base, with 8 bases between them. The DNA of the CDR3 is TGTGCCAGCAGTCAACGCTCGAACACTGAAGCTTTCTTT. Translated, it gives CASSQRSNTEAFF.

Remarks on this clone: Different DNA sequences within this sample yield the same CDR3. V and J are TRBV2 and TRBJ1-2; D is ambiguous. This CDR3 contains 12 residues. Germline CDR1 and CDR2: SNHLY and FYNNEI. V gave up 6 bases and J gave up 4 bases, with 9 bases separating them. CDR3 DNA sequence: TGTGCCAGCAGGGACCGTGTCTATGGCTACACCTTC. Translation: CASRDRVYGYTF.

The chain recombines TRBV2 with TRBJ2-2, with 8 bases identical to TRBD2. The CDR3 runs to 16 residues. The germline V gene encodes CDR1 SNHLY and CDR2 FYNNEI. With V trimmed by 2 bases and J by 1 base, 3 bases remained unmatched. CDR3 in DNA: TGTGCCAGCAGTGAACAGGGACTAGGGAACACCGGGGAGCTGTTTTTT. Translation gives CASSEQGLGNTGELFF. The full variable domain, with the rest looked up from reference TRBV2 and TRBJ2-2, is EPEVTQTPSHQVTQMGQEVILRCVPISNHLYFYWYRQILGQKVEFLVSFYNNEISEKSEIFDDQFSVERPDGSNFTLKIRSTKLEDSAMYFCASSEQGLGNTGELFFGEGSRLTVL.

To note about this clone: Other DNA sequences in this sample translate to the same CDR3. The chain links TRBV11-3 to TRBJ2-5, with D possibly TRBD2 on 5 matching bases. Trimming took 1 base from V and 5 from J, leaving 5 bases between them. The CDR3 runs to 12 residues. Germline V gives CDR1 SGHNT, CDR2 YENEEA. CDR3 region: CASSLGRETQYF. CDR3 coding DNA: TGTGCCAGCAGCTTAGGGAGGGAGACCCAGTACTTC.

The CDR3 coding sequence is TGTGCCAGCTCAGGGGGGATAGTCATCGCTGGAAACACCATATATTTT. It codes for CASSGGIVIAGNTIYF. V usage is TRBV18 and J usage is TRBJ1-3, with D perhaps matching TRBD1 (5 bases). Germline V gene lookup returns CDR1 KGHSH and CDR2 LQKENI. CDR3 length equals 16 residues. Trimming removed 5 bases from V and 2 bases from J, with 16 bases in between.

The gene calls are TRBV29-1 and TRBJ2-7, with D unclear. Trimming removed 4 bases at V and 3 bases at J, with 13 bases between. This CDR3 contains 13 residues. The germline V gene has CDR1 SQVTM and CDR2 ANQGSEA. CDR3: CSVGRQPNYEQYF. As DNA, the CDR3 is TGCAGCGTTGGCCGGCAGCCAAACTACGAGCAGTACTTC.

J is TRBJ2-3 and V is TRBV9; D is uncertain. The CDR3 runs to 14 residues. Deletions cut 3 bases from V and 4 bases from J, with 12 bases between. From germline, CDR1 is SGDLS and CDR2 YYNGEE. As DNA, the CDR3 is TGTGCCAGCAGCGAGTCCCCCTGGGCAGATACGCAGTATTTT. Protein: CASSESPWADTQYF.

The rearrangement joins TRBV12-5 to TRBJ2-5, with 9 positions matching TRBD1. The length of the CDR3 is 17 residues. V was pared by 7 bases and J by 4 bases, with 16 bases of the junction left unmatched. The germline CDR1 and CDR2 sequences are LGHNT and FRNRAP. The CDR3 region has the DNA TGTGCTAGTGCCACTTGGGGTACAGGGGGCGCGGTAGAGACCCAGTACTTC. Translation gives CASATWGTGGAVETQYF.

This clone was seen only once. The V gene is TRBV6-4, the J gene TRBJ1-5; TRBD1 might be the D (6 bases). Germline CDR1 is MRHNA and CDR2 is SNTAGT. The V gene lost 6 bases and the J gene lost 8 bases, with 20 bases spanning the gap. This CDR3 is 15 amino acids long. The CDR3 reads CASRPRGDIREPQHF. The CDR3 nucleotides are TGTGCCAGCAGACCCAGAGGGGACATAAGGGAGCCCCAGCATTTT.

The chain links TRBV7-3 to TRBJ2-2; D not resolved. Germline lookup yields CDR1 SGHTA and CDR2 FQGTGA. V lost 5 bases and J 6 bases, leaving 19 bases between the germline ends. CDR3 length: 16 amino acids. The CDR3 DNA is TGTGCCAGCAGCCCCGGTACCCAGCGTTGGTCCGGGGAGCTGTTTTTT. It codes for CASSPGTQRWSGELFF. The full variable domain, its missing parts supplied by reference TRBV7-3 and TRBJ2-2, is GAGVSQTPSNKVTEKGKYVELRCDPISGHTALYWYRQSLGQGPEFLIYFQGTGAADDSGLPNDRFFAVRPEGSVSTLKIQRTERGDSAVYLCASSPGTQRWSGELFFGEGSRLTVL.

This clone appeared a few times. The chain carries TRBV27 and TRBJ1-4; D is unresolved. Germline V lookup: CDR1 MNHEY, CDR2 SMNVEV (reference sequence). This CDR3 contains 13 residues. V was pared by 5 bases and J by 7 bases, with 11 bases between. For the CDR3, the DNA is TGTGCCAGCAGTCCCCGTGGCGGTGAAAAACTGTTTTTT. Residues: CASSPRGGEKLFF.

CDR3 amino acids: CASSQGWTGGYEQYF. CDR3 sequence (DNA): TGTGCCAGCAGCCAAGGGTGGACAGGGGGATACGAGCAGTACTTC. The J gene is TRBJ2-7, the V gene TRBV14, with 10 bases fitting TRBD1. The germline V gene has CDR1 SGHDN and CDR2 FVKESK. The CDR3 length is 15 residues. The ends lost 1 base at V and 4 bases at J; junction bases unmatched: 4. The whole variable domain, remainder taken from reference TRBV14 and TRBJ2-7, is EAGVTQFPSHSVIEKGQTVTLRCDPISGHDNLYWYRRVMGKEIKFLLHFVKESKQDESGMPNNRFLAERTGGTYSTLKVQPAELEDSGVYFCASSQGWTGGYEQYFGPGTRLTVT.

The V call is TRBV19, the J call TRBJ2-1; perhaps TRBD1 as D (5 bases). The CDR3 runs to 14 residues. V lost 8 bases to trimming and J lost 8 bases, with 19 bases between them. Germline loops: CDR1 LNHDA, CDR2 SQIVND (reference sequence). CDR3 bases: TGTGCCAGTCAGGTGGGGCCCACAGTGGATGAGCAGTTCTTC. Protein product: CASQVGPTVDEQFF.

This clone was seen just once. Germline is not matched at one junction end, which may reflect a read error. V usage is TRBV2 and J usage is TRBJ2-7; D is uncertain. The CDR3 covers 14 residues. Germline-derived CDR1 and CDR2 are SNHLY and FYNNEI. CDR3 nucleotides: TGTGCCAGCACCGAAGAGTCCCTGTCCTCCGAGCAGTACTTC. Translated: CASTEESLSSEQYF.

The chain recombines TRBV7-2 with TRBJ1-2, with 7 nucleotides matching TRBD1. CDR3 length equals 16 residues. Germline CDR1 and CDR2: SGHTA and FQGNSA. V dropped 1 base and J dropped 4; count of bases not matched to a gene: 9. The CDR3 is CASSLDRGTGIYGYTF. CDR3 nucleotides: TGTGCCAGCAGCTTAGACAGGGGCACAGGGATCTATGGCTACACCTTC.

This clone was counted a single time. This sample also contains other DNA sequences that code for the same CDR3. The rearrangement uses TRBV9 and TRBJ2-1, with 10 positions matching TRBD2. V was clipped by 0 bases and J by 8 bases; unmatched bases: 2. Germline CDR1 SGDLS, CDR2 YYNGEE. This CDR3 has 14 residues. Here the CDR3 reads CASSVVGTSDEQFF. As DNA, the CDR3 is TGTGCCAGCAGCGTAGTGGGGACTAGCGATGAGCAGTTCTTC. Variable domain in full (rest from reference TRBV9 and TRBJ2-1): DSGVTQTPKHLITATGQRVTLRCSPRSGDLSVYWYQQSLDQGLQFLIQYYNGEERAKGNILERFSAQQFPDLHSELNLSSLELGDSALYFCASSVVGTSDEQFFGPGTRLTVL.

The chain is built from TRBV7-9 and TRBJ2-5; 13 bases agree with TRBD2. The V gene's germline CDR1 is SEHNR and CDR2 FQNEAQ (reference sequence). CDR3 length equals 17 residues. The ends lost 5 bases at V and 5 bases at J; junction bases unmatched: 11. The CDR3 is CASSIGLAGDYGETQYF. CDR3 in DNA: TGTGCCAGCAGCATTGGACTAGCGGGAGATTACGGCGAGACCCAGTACTTC.

This chain connects TRBV5-1 to TRBJ2-1; D gene uncertain. The CDR3 totals 12 residues. Per the germline V gene, CDR1 is SGHRS and CDR2 is YFSETQ. The V end lost 2 bases, the J end lost 7 bases, and 7 bases lay between the germline ends. In DNA, the CDR3 is TGCGCCAGCAGCTTACCTAGTAATGAGCAGTTCTTC. Amino acids: CASSLPSNEQFF.